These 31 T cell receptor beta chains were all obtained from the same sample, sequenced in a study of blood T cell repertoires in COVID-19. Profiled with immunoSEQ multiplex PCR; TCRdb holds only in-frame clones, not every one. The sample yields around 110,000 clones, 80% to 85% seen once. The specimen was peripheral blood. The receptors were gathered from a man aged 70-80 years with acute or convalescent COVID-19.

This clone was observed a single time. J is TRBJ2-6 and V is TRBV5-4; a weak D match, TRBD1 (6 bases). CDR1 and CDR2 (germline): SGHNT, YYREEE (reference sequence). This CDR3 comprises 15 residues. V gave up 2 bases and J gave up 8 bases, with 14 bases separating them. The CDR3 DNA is TGTGCCAGCAGCTTCGGGAACAGGGTCTCCAACGTCCTGACTTTC. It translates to CASSFGNRVSNVLTF.

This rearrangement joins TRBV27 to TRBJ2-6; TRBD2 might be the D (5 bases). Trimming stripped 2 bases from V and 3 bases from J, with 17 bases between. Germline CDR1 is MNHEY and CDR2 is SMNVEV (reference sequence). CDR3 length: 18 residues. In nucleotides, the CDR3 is TGTGCCAGCAGTTTAATTTTAAGCCGGGGAATTGGGGCCAACGTCCTGACTTTC. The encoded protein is CASSLILSRGIGANVLTF.

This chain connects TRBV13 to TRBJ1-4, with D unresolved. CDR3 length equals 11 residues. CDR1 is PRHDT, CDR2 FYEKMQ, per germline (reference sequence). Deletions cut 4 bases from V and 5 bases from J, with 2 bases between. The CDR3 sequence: CASSSNEKLFF. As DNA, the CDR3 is TGTGCCAGCAGCTCGAATGAAAAACTGTTTTTT.

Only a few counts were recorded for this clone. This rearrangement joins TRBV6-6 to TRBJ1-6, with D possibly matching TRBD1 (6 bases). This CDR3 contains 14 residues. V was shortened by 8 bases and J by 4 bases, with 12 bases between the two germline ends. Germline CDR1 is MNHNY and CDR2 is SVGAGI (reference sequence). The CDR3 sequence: CASLKGEYNSPLHF. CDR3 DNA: TGTGCCAGCCTGAAGGGGGAGTATAATTCACCCCTCCACTTT.

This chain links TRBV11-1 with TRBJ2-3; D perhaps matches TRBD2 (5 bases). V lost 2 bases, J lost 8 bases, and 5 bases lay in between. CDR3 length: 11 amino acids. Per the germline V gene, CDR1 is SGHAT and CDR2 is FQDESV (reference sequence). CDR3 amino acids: CASSLSGTQYF. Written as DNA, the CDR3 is TGTGCCAGCAGCTTAAGCGGTACGCAGTATTTT.

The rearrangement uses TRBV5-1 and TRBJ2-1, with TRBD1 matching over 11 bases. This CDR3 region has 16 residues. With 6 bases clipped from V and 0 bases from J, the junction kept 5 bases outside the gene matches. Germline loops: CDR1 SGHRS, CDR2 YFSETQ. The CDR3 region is CASTAGTGGSYNEQFF. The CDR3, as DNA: TGCGCCAGCACCGCCGGGACAGGGGGCTCCTACAATGAGCAGTTCTTC.

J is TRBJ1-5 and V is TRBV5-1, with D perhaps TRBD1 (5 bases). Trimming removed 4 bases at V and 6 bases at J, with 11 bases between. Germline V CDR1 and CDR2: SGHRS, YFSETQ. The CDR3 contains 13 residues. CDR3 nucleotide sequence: TGCGCCAGCAGCACCAGGGAGGGTCAGCCCCAGCATTTT. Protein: CASSTREGQPQHF.

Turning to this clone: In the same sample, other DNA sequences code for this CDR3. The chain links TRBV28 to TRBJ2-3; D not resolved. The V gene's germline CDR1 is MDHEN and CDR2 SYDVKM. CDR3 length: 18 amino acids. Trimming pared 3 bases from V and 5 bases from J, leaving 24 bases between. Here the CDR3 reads CASSFSWNAGWQVDTQYF. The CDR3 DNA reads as TGTGCCAGCAGTTTCTCCTGGAATGCAGGTTGGCAGGTAGATACGCAGTATTTT.

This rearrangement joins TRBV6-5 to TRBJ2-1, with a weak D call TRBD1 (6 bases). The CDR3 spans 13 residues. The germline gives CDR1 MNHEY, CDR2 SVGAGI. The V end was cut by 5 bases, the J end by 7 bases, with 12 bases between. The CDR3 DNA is TGTGCCAGCAGTCCTTACGACAGGAATGAGCAGTTCTTC. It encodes CASSPYDRNEQFF.

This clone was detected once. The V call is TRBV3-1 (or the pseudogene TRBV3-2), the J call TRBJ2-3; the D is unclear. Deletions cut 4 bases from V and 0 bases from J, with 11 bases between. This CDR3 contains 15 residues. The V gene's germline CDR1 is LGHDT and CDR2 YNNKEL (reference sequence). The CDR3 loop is CASSPMTYSTDTQYF. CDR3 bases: TGTGCCAGCAGCCCCATGACTTACAGCACAGATACGCAGTATTTT.

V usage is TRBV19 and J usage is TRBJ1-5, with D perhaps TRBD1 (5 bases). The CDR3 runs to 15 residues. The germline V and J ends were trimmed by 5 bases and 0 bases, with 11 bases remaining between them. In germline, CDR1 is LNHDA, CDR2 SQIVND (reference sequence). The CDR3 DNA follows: TGTGCCAGTAGTCCGGGACTTTATAGCAATCAGCCCCAGCATTTT. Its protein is CASSPGLYSNQPQHF.

The chain's CDR3 is CASSTRGVGQSKEFF. DNA for the CDR3: TGTGCCAGCAGCACAAGAGGTGTGGGACAGTCGAAAGAGTTCTTC. The V call is TRBV11-2, the J call TRBJ2-1; TRBD1 matches 7 bases. V lost 5 bases to trimming and J lost 14 bases; unmatched junction nucleotides: 18. The V gene's germline CDR1 is SGHAT and CDR2 FQNNGV. The CDR3 spans 15 residues. Together with reference TRBV11-2 and TRBJ2-1, the CDR3 gives the full variable domain: EAGVAQSPRYKIIEKRQSVAFWCNPISGHATLYWYQQILGQGPKLLIQFQNNGVVDDSQLPKDRFSAERLKGVDSTLKIQPAKLEDSAVYLCASSTRGVGQSKEFFGPGTRLTVL.

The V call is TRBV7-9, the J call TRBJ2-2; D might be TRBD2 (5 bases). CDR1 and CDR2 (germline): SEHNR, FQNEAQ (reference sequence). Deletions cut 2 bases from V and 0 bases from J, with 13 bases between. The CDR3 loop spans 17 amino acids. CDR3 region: CASSLTSAGTNTGELFF. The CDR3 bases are TGTGCCAGCAGCTTAACGTCTGCGGGTACGAACACCGGGGAGCTGTTTTTT.

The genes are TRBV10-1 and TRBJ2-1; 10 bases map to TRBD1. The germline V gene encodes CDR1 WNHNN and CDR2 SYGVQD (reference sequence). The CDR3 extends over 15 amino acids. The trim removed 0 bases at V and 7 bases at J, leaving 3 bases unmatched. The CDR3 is CASSESGTGVNEQFF. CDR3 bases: TGCGCCAGCAGTGAGTCGGGGACAGGGGTAAATGAGCAGTTCTTC.

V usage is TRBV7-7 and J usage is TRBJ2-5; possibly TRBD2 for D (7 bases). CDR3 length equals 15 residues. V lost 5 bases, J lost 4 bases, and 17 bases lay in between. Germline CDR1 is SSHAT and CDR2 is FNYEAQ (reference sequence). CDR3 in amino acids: CASSTDGGQGETQYF. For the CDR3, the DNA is TGTGCCAGCAGCACGGACGGGGGGCAAGGAGAGACCCAGTACTTC.

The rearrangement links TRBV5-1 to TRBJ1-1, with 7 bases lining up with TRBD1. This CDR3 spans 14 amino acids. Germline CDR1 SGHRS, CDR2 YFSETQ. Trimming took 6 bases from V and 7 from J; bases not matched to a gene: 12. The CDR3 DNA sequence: TGCGCCAGCACTCTTCACAGGGGTGCGAGTGAAGCTTTCTTT. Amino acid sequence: CASTLHRGASEAFF.

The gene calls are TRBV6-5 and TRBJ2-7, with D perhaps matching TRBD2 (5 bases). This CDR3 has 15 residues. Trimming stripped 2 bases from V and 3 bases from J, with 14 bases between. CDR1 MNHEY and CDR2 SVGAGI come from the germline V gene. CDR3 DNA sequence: TGTGCCAGCAGTTACGAGACGGGGTCCTACTACGAGCAGTACTTC. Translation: CASSYETGSYYEQYF.

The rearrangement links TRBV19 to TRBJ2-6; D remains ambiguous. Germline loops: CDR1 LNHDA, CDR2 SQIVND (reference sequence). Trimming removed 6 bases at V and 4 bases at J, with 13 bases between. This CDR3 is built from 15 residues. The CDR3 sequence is CASSPWVAGANVLTF. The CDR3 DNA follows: TGTGCCAGTAGCCCGTGGGTAGCAGGGGCCAACGTCCTGACTTTC.

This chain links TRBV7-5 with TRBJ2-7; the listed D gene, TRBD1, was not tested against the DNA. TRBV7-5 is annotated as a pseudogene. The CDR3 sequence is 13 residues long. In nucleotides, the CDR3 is TGTGCCAGAAGCGACAGAAAACCGTACGAGCAGTACTTC. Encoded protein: CARSDRKPYEQYF.

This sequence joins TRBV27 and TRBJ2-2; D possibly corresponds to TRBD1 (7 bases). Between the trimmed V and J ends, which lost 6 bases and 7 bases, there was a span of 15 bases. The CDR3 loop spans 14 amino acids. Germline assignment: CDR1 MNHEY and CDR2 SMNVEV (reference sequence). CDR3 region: CASRVTGTYGELFF. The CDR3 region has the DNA TGTGCCAGCAGGGTGACAGGGACTTACGGGGAGCTGTTTTTT.

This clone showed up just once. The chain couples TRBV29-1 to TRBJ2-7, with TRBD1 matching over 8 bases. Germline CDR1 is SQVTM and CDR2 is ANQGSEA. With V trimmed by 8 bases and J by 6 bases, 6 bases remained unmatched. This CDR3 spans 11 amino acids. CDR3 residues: CSTDRDGEQYF. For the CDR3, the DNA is TGCAGCACGGACAGGGACGGCGAGCAGTACTTC.

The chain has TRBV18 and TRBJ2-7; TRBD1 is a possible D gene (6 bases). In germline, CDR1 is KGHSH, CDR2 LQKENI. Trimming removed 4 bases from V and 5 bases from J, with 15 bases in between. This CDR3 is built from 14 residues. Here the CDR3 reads CASSQRDRRNEQYF. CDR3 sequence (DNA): TGTGCCAGCTCACAACGAGACAGGAGGAACGAGCAGTACTTC.

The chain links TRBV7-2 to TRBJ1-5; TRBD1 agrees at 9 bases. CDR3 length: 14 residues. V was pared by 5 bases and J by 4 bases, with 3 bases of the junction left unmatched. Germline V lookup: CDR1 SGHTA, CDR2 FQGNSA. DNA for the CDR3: TGTGCCAGCAGCAAGGACAGGGGAAATCAGCCCCAGCATTTT. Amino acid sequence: CASSKDRGNQPQHF.

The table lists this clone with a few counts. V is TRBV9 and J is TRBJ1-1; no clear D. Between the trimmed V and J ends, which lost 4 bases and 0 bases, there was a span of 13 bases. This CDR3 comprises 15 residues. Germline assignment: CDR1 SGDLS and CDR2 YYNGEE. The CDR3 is CASSPRVNMNTEAFF. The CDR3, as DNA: TGTGCCAGCAGCCCCCGGGTGAACATGAACACTGAAGCTTTCTTT.

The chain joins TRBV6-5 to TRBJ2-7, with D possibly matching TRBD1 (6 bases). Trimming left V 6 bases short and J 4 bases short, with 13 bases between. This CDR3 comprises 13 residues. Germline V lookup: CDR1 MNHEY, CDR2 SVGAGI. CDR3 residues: CASRKLTGYEQYF. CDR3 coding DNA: TGTGCCAGCAGGAAACTGACAGGTTACGAGCAGTACTTC.

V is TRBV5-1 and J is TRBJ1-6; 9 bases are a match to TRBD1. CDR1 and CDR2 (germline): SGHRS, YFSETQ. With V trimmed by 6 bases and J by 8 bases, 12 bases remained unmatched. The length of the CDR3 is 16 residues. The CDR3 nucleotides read TGCGCCAGCACCCCGACCGGGACAGGGTCTGATTCACCCCTCCACTTT. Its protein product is CASTPTGTGSDSPLHF.

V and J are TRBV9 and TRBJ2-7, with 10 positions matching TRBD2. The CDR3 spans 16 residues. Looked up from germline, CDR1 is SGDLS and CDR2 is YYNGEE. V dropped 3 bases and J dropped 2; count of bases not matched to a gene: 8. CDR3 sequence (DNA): TGTGCCAGCAGCGGGCTCTCAGCGGGGGGGGCCTACGAGCAGTACTTC. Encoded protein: CASSGLSAGGAYEQYF.

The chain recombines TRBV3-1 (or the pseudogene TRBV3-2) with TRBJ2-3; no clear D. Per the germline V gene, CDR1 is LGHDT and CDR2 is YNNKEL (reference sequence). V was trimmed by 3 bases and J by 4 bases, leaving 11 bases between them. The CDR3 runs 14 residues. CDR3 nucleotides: TGTGCCAGCAGCCAGTTTGCGTTTCCAGATACGCAGTATTTT. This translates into CASSQFAFPDTQYF.

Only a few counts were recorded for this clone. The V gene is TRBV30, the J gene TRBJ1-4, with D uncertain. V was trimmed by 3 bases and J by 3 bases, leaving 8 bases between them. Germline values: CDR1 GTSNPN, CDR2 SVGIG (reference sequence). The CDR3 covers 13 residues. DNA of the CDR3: TGTGCCTGGAGCCGGCAGGCTAATGAAAAACTGTTTTTT. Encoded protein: CAWSRQANEKLFF.

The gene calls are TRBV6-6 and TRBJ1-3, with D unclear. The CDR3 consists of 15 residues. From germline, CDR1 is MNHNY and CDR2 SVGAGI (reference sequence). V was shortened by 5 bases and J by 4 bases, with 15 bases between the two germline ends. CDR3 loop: CASSPRDSGGNTIYF. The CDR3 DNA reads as TGTGCCAGCAGTCCACGTGACTCGGGGGGAAACACCATATATTTT.

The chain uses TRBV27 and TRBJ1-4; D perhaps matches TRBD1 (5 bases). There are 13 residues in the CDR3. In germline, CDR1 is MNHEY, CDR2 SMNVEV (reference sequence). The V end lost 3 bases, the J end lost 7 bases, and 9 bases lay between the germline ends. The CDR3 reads CASSFKGREKLFF. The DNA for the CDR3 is TGTGCCAGCAGTTTTAAGGGGCGTGAAAAACTGTTTTTT.